The clone carrying this TCR beta chain was picked up one time. The CDR3 contains 13 residues. Trimming took off 8 bases at V and 2 bases at J, with 12 bases between the two ends. Profiling relied on immunoSEQ multiplex PCR, and the TCRdb table lists in-frame clones only, not all of them. This table holds about 160,000 clones, roughly 94% found once. This sample is drawn from a study of control samples from healthy donors and cancer patients. This TCR derives from a woman in her 40s in good health. This rearrangement joins TRBV12-3 or TRBV12-4 to TRBJ1-2; D possibly corresponds to TRBD1 (5 bases). The material sequenced was blood. CDR3 sequence reads: CASSEGRNYGYTF. The CDR3 nucleotides are TGTGCCAGCTCCGAGGGACGGAACTATGGCTACACCTTC.